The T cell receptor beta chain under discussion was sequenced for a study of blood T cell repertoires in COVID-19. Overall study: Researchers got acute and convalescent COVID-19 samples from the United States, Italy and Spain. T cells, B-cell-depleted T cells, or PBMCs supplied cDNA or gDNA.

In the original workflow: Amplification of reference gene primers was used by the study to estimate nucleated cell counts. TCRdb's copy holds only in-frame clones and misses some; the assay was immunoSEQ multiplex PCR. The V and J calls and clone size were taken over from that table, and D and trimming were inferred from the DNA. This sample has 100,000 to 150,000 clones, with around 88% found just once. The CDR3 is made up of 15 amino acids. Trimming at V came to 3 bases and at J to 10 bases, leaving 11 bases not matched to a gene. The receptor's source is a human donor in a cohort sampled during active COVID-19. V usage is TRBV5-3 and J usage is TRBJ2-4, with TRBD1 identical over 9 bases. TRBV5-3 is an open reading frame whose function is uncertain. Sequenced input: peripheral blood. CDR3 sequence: CARSWGQGGGLIQYF. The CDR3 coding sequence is TGTGCCAGAAGCTGGGGACAGGGCGGGGGTCTTATTCAGTACTTC.